The rows below give T cell receptor beta chains drawn from one sample of a study of T cell changes during pregnancy in multiple sclerosis. TCRdb keeps only in-frame clones here, not all; method: immunoSEQ multiplex PCR. The sample holds about 50,000 clones, roughly 92% seen once. This specimen was CD4+ T cells from peripheral blood mononuclear cells, taken after pregnancy. Every receptor here comes from a female donor with multiple sclerosis, enrolled in a pregnancy study. Both conserved end residues are part of each CDR3. For some rows the clone size is stated as once, few or many, or as a class when expanded; others skip it.

v_call,clone_size,j_call,cdr3_aa
TRBV7-2,NA,TRBJ2-5,CASSSSGRARGTQYF
TRBV5-1,NA,TRBJ2-7,CASSMYRGGQGVYEQYF
TRBV5-1,NA,TRBJ1-2,CASSLAPGGADYGYTF
TRBV6-1,NA,TRBJ2-5,CASSVSPQIPKETQYF
TRBV5-4,NA,TRBJ2-2,CASSLTQMNTGELFF
TRBV5-6,NA,TRBJ2-7,CASSLGLAVYEQYF
TRBV18,NA,TRBJ2-4,CASSPRTSVKNIQYF
TRBV19,once,TRBJ2-1,CASSVLAGAGSSYNEQFF
TRBV30,NA,TRBJ2-1,CAWALTSGVEQFF
TRBV5-4,NA,TRBJ1-2,CASGFTGNYGYTF
TRBV28,NA,TRBJ1-5,CASSLWLTVSNQPQHF
TRBV9,NA,TRBJ1-1,CASSVAQQNTEAFF
TRBV5-1,NA,TRBJ2-3,CASSLAAAGADTQYF
TRBV28,NA,TRBJ1-5,CASSLQGARNQPQHF
TRBV19,NA,TRBJ2-5,CASTKRLAGGQETQYF
TRBV18,NA,TRBJ2-5,CASSPSGGRAQETQYF
TRBV19,NA,TRBJ1-4,CATGQGQNNEKLFF
TRBV4-1,NA,TRBJ2-3,CASSRQANTDTQYF
TRBV23-1,NA,TRBJ1-4,CASSHAPTGVSEKLFF
TRBV5-4,NA,TRBJ2-3,CASSLKTSRTDTQYF
TRBV7-2,NA,TRBJ2-5,CASSLGSWETQYF
TRBV7-8,NA,TRBJ2-2,CASSPIGGGPIGELFF
TRBV7-8,NA,TRBJ2-7,CASSRTSGRAGTLYEQYF
TRBV2,NA,TRBJ2-1,CATNSRLSYNEQFF
TRBV5-5,NA,TRBJ2-3,CASSPRLAGEDTQYF
TRBV5-4,NA,TRBJ2-3,CASSLGVGTDTQYF
TRBV19,NA,TRBJ2-3,CASTPKLASGSTDTQYF
TRBV7-9,NA,TRBJ1-1,CASSPSGTGALNTEAFF
TRBV30,NA,TRBJ1-6,CAWSVQEGSPLHF
TRBV28,NA,TRBJ2-6,CASSLQTGSSGANVLTF
TRBV7-9,NA,TRBJ2-7,CASRDSGSGEQYF
TRBV19,NA,TRBJ1-4,CASSMGRANEKLFF
TRBV7-9,NA,TRBJ1-4,CASSFTGGAGEKLFF
TRBV4-2,NA,TRBJ1-5,CASSQDLRSGREPQHF
TRBV7-3,NA,TRBJ2-3,CASSLTGFTDTQYF
TRBV9,NA,TRBJ2-6,CASSGTGSGANVLTF
TRBV5-4,NA,TRBJ2-1,CASSHRLAGLYNEQFF
TRBV19,NA,TRBJ2-2,CASSKLAGAEGELFF
TRBV2,NA,TRBJ2-2,CASSEDAGGTGELFF
TRBV19,NA,TRBJ2-1,CASQKTATSGSFHNEQFF
TRBV28,NA,TRBJ2-1,CASTRLADYYNEQFF
TRBV28,NA,TRBJ1-2,CASSLAVVGYTF
TRBV5-1,NA,TRBJ2-7,CASSFSSGGFSYEQYF
TRBV5-1,NA,TRBJ2-2,CASSLALTGVRTGELFF
TRBV12-5,NA,TRBJ2-7,CASGLLLGGGYPYEQYF
TRBV6-1,NA,TRBJ1-2,CASQRQGYGYTF